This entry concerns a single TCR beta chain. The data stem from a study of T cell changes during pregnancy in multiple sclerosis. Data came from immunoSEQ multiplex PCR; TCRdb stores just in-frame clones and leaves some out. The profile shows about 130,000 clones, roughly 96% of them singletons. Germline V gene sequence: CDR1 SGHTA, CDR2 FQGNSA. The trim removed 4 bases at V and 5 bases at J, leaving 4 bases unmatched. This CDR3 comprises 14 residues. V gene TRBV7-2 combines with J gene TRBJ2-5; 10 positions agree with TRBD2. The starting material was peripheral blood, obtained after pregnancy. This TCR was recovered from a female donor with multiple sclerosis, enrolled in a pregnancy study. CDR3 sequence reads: CASSSSTSGETQYF. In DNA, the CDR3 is TGTGCCAGCAGCTCCTCGACTAGCGGGGAGACCCAGTACTTC.